This T cell receptor (beta chain) was sequenced during a study of blood T cell repertoires in COVID-19. Produced via immunoSEQ multiplex PCR; TCRdb's table is partial and in-frame only. The sample holds some 200,000 clones, around 89% seen once. The V gene's germline CDR1 is SGDLS and CDR2 YYNGEE. There are 16 residues in the CDR3. Trimming left V 0 bases short and J 1 base short, with 10 bases between. What was sequenced was PBMCs or T cells enriched from blood (not recorded which). This chain links TRBV9 with TRBJ2-2; maybe TRBD1 (6 bases). The source is a young woman who had recovered from COVID-19. The CDR3 nucleotides are TGTGCCAGCAGCGTAGCAGGGGCGCTGAACACCGGGGAGCTGTTTTTT. This encodes CASSVAGALNTGELFF.